The clone carrying this TCR beta chain was detected a few times. What it recognizes is unknown. This CDR3 has 14 amino acids. The V end lost 5 bases, the J end lost 7 bases, and 15 bases lay between the germline ends. The germline CDR1 and CDR2 sequences are SGHTA and FQGNSA. Study conclusions and caveats: Tumor memory CD4+ T cell TCR gene usage clustered with blood and lymph node memory CD4+ cells and lymph node naive CD4+ cells. Greatest tumor Treg TCR overlap was with tumor naive CD4+ cells.

TCRdb re-called the 5' RACE reads through MiXCR, storing one row per CDR3 protein. The profile shows about 64,000 distinct CDR3 sequences, about 22% of them singletons. CD4+CD45RO+CD25- cells were isolated as memory CD4+ T cells. This TCR derives from a female donor with breast cancer. The J gene is TRBJ1-5, the V gene TRBV7-2; no clear D gene. Sequenced input: memory CD4+ T cells sorted from a lymph node. Regarding subset: memory CD4+ T cells, CD4+CD45RO+CD25-. CDR3 in DNA: TGTGCCAGCAGCCCAGAGGTTAGGTGGCAGCCCCAGCATTTT. This sequence encodes CASSPEVRWQPQHF.